The TCR beta chain under discussion was sequenced for a study of cytomegalovirus exposure and HLA in healthy donors. Turning to the study itself: Earlier work reported approximately 110 million unique TCR beta sequences from 150 million to 200 million T cells. The study's findings and limits: The Asian-associated ancestry cluster reportedly had fewer N-insertions than the approximately 650-donor mean in a later analysis. Analysis performed later showed TCR beta chains linked to HLA being more clonally expanded than equally common others.

This clone was found a few times. As yet, its antigen is unknown. In the PCR, 60 Vbeta and 13 Jbeta primers were used. Produced via immunoSEQ multiplex PCR; TCRdb's table is partial and in-frame only. The repertoire includes 300,000 or so clones, about four fifths of them detected once, and approximately 2% sits in the top ten. CDR1 is MNHEY and CDR2 is SVGAGI in the germline V gene. CDR3 size: 15 residues. V gave up 4 bases and J gave up 2 bases, with 15 bases separating them. Sequencing was performed on PBMCs. The sequence derives from a woman between 40 and 50 years old in good health and CMV-seropositive. This sequence joins TRBV6-5 and TRBJ2-7, with a tentative D call TRBD1 (6 bases). The CDR3 reads CASSLTGKFPYEQYF. DNA for the CDR3: TGTGCCAGCAGTTTAACAGGGAAGTTCCCCTACGAGCAGTACTTC.